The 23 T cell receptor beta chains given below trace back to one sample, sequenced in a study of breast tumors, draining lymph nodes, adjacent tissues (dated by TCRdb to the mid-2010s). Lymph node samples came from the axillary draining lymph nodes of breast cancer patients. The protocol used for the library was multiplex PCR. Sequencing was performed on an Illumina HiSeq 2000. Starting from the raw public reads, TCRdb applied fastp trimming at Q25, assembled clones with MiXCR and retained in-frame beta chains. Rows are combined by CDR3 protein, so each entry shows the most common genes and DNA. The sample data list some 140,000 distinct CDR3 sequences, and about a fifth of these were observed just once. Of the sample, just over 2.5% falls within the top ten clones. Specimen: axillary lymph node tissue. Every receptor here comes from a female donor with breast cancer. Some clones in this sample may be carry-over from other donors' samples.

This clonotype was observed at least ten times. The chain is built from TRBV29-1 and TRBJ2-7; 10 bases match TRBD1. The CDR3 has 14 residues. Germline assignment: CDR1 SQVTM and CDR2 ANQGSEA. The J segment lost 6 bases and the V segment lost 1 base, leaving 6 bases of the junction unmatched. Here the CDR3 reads CSVEGGTGVGEQYF. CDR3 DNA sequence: TGCAGCGTTGAAGGGGGGACAGGGGTGGGCGAGCAGTACTTC.

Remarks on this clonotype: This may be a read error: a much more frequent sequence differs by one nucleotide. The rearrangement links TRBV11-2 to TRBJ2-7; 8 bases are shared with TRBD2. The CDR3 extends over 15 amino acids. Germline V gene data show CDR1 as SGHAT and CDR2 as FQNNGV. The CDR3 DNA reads TGTGCCGGCAGCTCCCCGGGACTAGGGAGGTACGAGCAGTACTTC. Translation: CAGSSPGLGRYEQYF.

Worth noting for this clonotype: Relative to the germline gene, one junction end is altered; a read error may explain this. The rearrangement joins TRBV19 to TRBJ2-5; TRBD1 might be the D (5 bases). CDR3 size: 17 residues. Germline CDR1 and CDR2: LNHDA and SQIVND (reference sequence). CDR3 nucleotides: TGTGCCAGTAGTAGGGCCCTAGGGGCCCAGTACCAAGGGACCCAGTACTTC. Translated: CASSRALGAQYQGTQYF.

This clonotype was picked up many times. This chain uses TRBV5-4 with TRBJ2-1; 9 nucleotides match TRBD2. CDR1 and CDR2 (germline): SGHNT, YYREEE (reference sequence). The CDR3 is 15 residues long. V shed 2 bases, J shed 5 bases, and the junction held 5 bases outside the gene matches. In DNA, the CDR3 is TGTGCCAGCAGCTTTATAGCGGGAGATAACAATGAGCAGTTCTTC. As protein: CASSFIAGDNNEQFF.

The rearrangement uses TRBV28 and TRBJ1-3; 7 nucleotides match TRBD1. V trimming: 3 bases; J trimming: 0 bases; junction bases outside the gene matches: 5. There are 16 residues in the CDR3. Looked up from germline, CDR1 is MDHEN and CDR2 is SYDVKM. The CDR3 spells CASSLVQGSSGNTIYF. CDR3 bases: TGTGCCAGCAGTTTGGTACAGGGGTCCTCTGGAAACACCATATATTTT.

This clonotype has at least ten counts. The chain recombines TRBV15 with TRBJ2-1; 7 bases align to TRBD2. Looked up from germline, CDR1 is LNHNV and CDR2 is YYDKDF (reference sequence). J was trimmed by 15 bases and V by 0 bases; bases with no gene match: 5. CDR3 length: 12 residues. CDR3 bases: TGTGCCACCAGCAGAGATGCGGGAGCTAGGTTCTTC. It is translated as CATSRDAGARFF.

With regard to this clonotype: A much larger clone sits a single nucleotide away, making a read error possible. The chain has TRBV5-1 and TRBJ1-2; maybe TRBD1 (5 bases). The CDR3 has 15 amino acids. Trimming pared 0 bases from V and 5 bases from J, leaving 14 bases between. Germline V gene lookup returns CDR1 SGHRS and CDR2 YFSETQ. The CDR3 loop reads CASSLVTPGAYGYTF. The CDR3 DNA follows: TGCGCCAGCAGCTTGGTCACACCCGGGGCGTATGGCTACACCTTC.

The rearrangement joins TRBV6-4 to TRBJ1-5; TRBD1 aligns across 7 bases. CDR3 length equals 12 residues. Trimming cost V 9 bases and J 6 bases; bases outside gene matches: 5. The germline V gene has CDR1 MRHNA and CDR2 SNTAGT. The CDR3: CARQGVTQPQHF. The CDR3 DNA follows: TGTGCCAGGCAGGGGGTGACTCAGCCCCAGCATTTT.

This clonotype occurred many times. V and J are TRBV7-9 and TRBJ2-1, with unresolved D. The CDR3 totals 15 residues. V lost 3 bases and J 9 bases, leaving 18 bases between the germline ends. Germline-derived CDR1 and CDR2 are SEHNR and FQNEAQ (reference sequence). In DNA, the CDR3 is TGTGCCAGCAGCTTCTGGGAAAGGCTGCCTAGTGAGCAGTTCTTC. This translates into CASSFWERLPSEQFF. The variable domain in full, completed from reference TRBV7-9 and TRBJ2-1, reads DTGVSQNPRHKITKRGQNVTFRCDPISEHNRLYWYRQTLGQGPEFLTYFQNEAQLEKSRLLSDRFSAERPKGSFSTLEIQRTEQGDSAMYLCASSFWERLPSEQFFGPGTRLTVL.

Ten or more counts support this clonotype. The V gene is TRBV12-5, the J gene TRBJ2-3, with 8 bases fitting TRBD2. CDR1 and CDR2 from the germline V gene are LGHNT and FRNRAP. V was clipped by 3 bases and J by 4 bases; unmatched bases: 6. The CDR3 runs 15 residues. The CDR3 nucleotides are TGTGCTAGTGGTTTTGGCACTAGCGGCCCAGATACGCAGTATTTT. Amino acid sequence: CASGFGTSGPDTQYF.

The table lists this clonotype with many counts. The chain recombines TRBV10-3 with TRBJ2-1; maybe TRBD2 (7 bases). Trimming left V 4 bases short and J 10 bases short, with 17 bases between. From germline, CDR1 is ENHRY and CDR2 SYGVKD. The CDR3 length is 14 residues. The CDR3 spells CAISGGGGAEEQFF. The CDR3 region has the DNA TGTGCCATCAGTGGAGGGGGGGGGGCGGAAGAGCAGTTCTTC.

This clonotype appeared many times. CDR3 region: CASSPTTYEQYF. DNA for the CDR3: TGTGCCAGCAGTCCTACGACCTACGAGCAGTACTTC. V gene TRBV28 combines with J gene TRBJ2-7; D is unresolved. Germline V gene sequence: CDR1 MDHEN, CDR2 SYDVKM. This CDR3 is built from 12 residues. V lost 5 bases to trimming and J lost 2 bases, with 7 bases between them. Complete variable domain (other parts from reference TRBV28 and TRBJ2-7): DVKVTQSSRYLVKRTGEKVFLECVQDMDHENMFWYRQDPGLGLRLIYFSYDVKMKEKGDIPEGYSVSREKKERFSLILESASTNQTSMYLCASSPTTYEQYFGPGTRLTVT.

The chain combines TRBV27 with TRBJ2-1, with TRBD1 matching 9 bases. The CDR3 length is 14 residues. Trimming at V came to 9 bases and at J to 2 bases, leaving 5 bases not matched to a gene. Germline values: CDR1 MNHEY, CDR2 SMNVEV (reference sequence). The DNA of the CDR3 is TGTGCCAGGGCCCGGGACAGGGCCTACAATGAGCAGTTCTTC. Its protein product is CARARDRAYNEQFF.

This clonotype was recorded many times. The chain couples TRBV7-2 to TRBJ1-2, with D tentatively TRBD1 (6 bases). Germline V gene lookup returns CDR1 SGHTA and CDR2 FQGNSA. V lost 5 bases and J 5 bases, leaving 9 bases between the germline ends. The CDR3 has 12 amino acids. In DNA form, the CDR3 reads TGTGCCAGCAGCGGGGACACTTATGGCTACACCTTC. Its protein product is CASSGDTYGYTF.

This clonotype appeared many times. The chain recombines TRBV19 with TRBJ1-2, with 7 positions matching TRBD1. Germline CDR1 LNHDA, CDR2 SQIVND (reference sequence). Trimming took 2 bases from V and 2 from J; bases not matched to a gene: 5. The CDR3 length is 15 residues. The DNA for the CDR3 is TGTGCCAGTAGTATAACCGCAGGGGGAAACTATGGCTACACCTTC. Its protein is CASSITAGGNYGYTF. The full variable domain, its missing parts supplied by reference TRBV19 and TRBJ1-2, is DGGITQSPKYLFRKEGQNVTLSCEQNLNHDAMYWYRQDPGQGLRLIYYSQIVNDFQKGDIAEGYSVSREKKESFPLTVTSAQKNPTAFYLCASSITAGGNYGYTFGSGTRLTVV.

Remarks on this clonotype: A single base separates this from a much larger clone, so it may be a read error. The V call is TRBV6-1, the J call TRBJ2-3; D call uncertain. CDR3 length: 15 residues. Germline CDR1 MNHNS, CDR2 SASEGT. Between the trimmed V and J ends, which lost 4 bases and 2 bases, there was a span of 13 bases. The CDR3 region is CASSASAGLTDTQYF. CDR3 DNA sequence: TGTGCCAGCAGTGCGTCGGCCGGGCTCACAGATACGCAGTATTTT.

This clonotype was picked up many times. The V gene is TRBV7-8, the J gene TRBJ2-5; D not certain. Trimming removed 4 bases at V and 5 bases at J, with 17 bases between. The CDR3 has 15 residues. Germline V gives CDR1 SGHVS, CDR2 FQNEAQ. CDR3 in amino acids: CASSSRVAGYETQYF. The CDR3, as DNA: TGTGCCAGCAGCTCCCGGGTAGCTGGTTACGAGACCCAGTACTTC.

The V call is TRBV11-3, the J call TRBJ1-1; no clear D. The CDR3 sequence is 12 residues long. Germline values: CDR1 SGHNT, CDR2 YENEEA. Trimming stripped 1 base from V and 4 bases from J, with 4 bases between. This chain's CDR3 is CASSLATTEAFF. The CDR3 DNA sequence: TGTGCCAGCAGCTTAGCCACCACTGAAGCTTTCTTT.

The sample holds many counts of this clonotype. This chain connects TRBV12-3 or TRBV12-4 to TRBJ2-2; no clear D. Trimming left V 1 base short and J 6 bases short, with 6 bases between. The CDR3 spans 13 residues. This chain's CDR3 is CASSLEHPGELFF. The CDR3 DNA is TGTGCCAGCAGTTTAGAGCATCCCGGGGAGCTGTTTTTT.

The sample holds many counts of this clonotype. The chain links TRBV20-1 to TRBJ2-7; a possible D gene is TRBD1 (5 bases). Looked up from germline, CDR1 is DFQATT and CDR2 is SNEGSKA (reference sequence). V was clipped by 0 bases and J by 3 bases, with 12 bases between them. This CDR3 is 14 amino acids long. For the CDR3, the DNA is TGCAGTGCTAGAGACCAAAAGGGGCTCTACGAGCAGTACTTC. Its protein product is CSARDQKGLYEQYF.

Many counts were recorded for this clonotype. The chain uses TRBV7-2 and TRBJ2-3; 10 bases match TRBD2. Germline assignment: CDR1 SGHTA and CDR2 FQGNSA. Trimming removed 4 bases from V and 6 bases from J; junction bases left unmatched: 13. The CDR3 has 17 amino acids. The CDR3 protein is CASSSHTSGNPRDTQYF. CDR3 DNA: TGTGCCAGCAGCTCCCATACTAGCGGGAACCCCAGGGATACGCAGTATTTT.

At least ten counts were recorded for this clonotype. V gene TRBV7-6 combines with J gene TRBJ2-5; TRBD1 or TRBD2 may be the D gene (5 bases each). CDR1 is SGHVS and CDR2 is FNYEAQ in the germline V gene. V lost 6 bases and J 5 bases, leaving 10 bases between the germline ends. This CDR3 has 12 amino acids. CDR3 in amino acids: CASRNWGETQYF. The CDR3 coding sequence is TGTGCCAGCAGGAATTGGGGGGAGACCCAGTACTTC.

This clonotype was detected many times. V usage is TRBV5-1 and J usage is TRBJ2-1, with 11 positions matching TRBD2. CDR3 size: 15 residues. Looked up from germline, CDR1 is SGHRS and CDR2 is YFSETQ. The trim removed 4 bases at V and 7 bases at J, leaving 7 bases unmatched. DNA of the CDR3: TGCGCCAGCAGCGTACTAGCGGGAGTAGAGAATGAGCAGTTCTTC. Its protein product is CASSVLAGVENEQFF.